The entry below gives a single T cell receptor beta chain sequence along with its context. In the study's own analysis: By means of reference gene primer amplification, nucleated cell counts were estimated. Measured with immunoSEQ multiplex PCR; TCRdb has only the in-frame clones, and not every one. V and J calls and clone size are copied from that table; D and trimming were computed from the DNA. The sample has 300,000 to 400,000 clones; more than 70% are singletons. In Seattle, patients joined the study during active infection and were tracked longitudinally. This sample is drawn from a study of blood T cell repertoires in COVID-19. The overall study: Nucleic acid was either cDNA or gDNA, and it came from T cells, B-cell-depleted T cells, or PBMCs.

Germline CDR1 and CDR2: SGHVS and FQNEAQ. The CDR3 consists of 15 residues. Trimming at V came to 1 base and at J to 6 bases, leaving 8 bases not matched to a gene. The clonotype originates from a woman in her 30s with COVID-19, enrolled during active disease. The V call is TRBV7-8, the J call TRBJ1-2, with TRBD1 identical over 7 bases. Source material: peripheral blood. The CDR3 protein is CASSLGQGRRDGYTF. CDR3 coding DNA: TGTGCCAGCAGCTTAGGACAGGGAAGAAGGGATGGCTACACCTTC.